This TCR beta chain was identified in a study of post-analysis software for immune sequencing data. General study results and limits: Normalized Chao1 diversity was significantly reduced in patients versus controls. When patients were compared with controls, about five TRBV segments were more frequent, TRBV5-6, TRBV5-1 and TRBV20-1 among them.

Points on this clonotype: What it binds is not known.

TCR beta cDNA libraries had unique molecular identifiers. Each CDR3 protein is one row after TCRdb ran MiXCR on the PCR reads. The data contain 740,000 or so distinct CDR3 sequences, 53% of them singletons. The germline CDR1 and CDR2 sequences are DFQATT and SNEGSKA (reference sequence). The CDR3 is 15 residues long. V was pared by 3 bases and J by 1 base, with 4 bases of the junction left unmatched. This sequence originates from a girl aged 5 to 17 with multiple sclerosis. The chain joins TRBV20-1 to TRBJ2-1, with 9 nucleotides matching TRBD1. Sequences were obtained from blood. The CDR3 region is CSARRDRASYNEQFF. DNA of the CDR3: TGCAGTGCTAGGAGGGACAGGGCGTCCTACAATGAGCAGTTCTTC.